The present T cell receptor beta chain was sequenced within a study of CD8 T cells in Susac syndrome. With random hexamers, reverse transcription was performed on about 0.5 to 1 ug of RNA. TCRdb ran MiXCR on the immunoSEQ multiplex PCR reads and lists one entry per CDR3 protein. The sample includes 70,000 to 85,000 distinct CDR3 sequences, about 96% of them seen just once. Germline assignment: CDR1 SGHRS and CDR2 YFSETQ. The CDR3 consists of 17 residues. V gave up 0 bases and J gave up 1 base; unmatched junction bases: 6. This chain links TRBV5-1 with TRBJ2-7; 11 bases are shared with TRBD1. The receptor comes from a human donor with Susac syndrome. The sample comprised CD8+ T cells from PBMCs. CDR3 residues: CASSLGTGGANSYEQYF. In DNA form, the CDR3 reads TGCGCCAGCAGCTTGGGGACAGGGGGCGCGAATTCCTACGAGCAGTACTTC. The whole variable domain, filled in from reference TRBV5-1 and TRBJ2-7, reads KAGVTQTPRYLIKTRGQQVTLSCSPISGHRSVSWYQQTPGQGLQFLFEYFSETQRNKGNFPGRFSGRQFSNSRSEMNVSTLELGDSALYLCASSLGTGGANSYEQYFGPGTRLTVT.